The following is a TCR beta chain sequence with its context. Its antigen is unknown. CDR1 is MNHNS, CDR2 SASEGT, per germline. After removal of 4 bases from V and 7 bases from J, the junction contained 8 bases not matched to a gene. The CDR3 is 15 amino acids. The assay was immunoSEQ multiplex PCR, and TCRdb's table has in-frame clones only and misses some. The sample has about 2.4 million clones; just over 90% are singletons. This sample is drawn from a study of shared clonotypes between healthy human individuals. Study-level points and caveats: Generation probability values for non-shared clonotypes were lower than those for clonotypes shared by all four donors. The study found about 5% of naive CD4 clonotypes shared across several donors.

What was sequenced was naive CD4+ T cells sorted from blood. Subset denoted: CD45RA+ positively selected. The chain joins TRBV6-1 to TRBJ2-7; TRBD1 matches at 12 bases. The origin of this receptor is a man aged 18 to 29 in good health. CDR3 in amino acids: CASSAPGQGAGEQYF. CDR3 in DNA: TGTGCCAGCAGTGCTCCGGGACAGGGGGCTGGTGAGCAGTACTTC.